This entry lists 15 T cell receptor beta chains sequenced from one sample in a study of blood T cell repertoires in COVID-19. Produced via immunoSEQ multiplex PCR; TCRdb's table is partial and in-frame only. Among 150,000 to 200,000 clones listed, approximately 88% were seen once. The sample taken for sequencing was PBMCs or T cells enriched from blood (not recorded which). These TCRs come from a woman aged 55-69 years who had recovered from COVID-19.

The DNA of the CDR3 is TGTGCCAGCAGTTTATCTCGGGGTGCTGAAGCTTTCTTT. Residues: CASSLSRGAEAFF. V is TRBV27 and J is TRBJ1-1; no definite D call. The V end lost 0 bases, the J end lost 6 bases, and 8 bases lay between the germline ends. CDR1 MNHEY and CDR2 SMNVEV come from the germline V gene (reference sequence). CDR3 size: 13 residues.

This chain joins TRBV6-5 and TRBJ2-2; possible D gene TRBD2, 6 bases. V was pared by 9 bases and J by 6 bases, with 14 bases between. The CDR3 is 13 amino acids. Germline V CDR1 and CDR2: MNHEY, SVGAGI. CDR3 coding DNA: TGTGCCAGTCTCAAAGGGGAGGCCGGGGAGCTGTTTTTT. Encoded protein: CASLKGEAGELFF.

As concerns this clone: At one end the junction does not follow the germline gene, possibly because of a read error. The J gene is TRBJ1-5, the V gene TRBV27; no definite D call. CDR1 MNHEY and CDR2 SMNVEV come from the germline V gene (reference sequence). The CDR3 runs to 12 residues. The CDR3 reads CTYGDSNQPQHF. The CDR3 DNA sequence: TGCACTTACGGGGATAGCAATCAGCCCCAGCATTTT.

This rearrangement joins TRBV2 to TRBJ1-6; TRBD1 matches 10 bases. The J segment lost 10 bases and the V segment lost 11 bases, leaving 11 bases of the junction unmatched. The CDR3 is 14 amino acids. From germline, CDR1 is SNHLY and CDR2 FYNNEI. For the CDR3, the DNA is TGTGCCGGCGCCGGGACAGGGGCTGGATCACCCCTCCACTTT. It is translated as CAGAGTGAGSPLHF.

This clone was observed once. The chain has TRBV19 and TRBJ2-3; the D gene is possibly TRBD2 (5 bases). The CDR3 covers 14 residues. V was shortened by 3 bases and J by 3 bases, with 10 bases between the two germline ends. The germline V gene has CDR1 LNHDA and CDR2 SQIVND (reference sequence). The DNA of the CDR3 is TGTGCCAGTAGTATTAGAGAGCGGACAGATACGCAGTATTTT. Translation gives CASSIRERTDTQYF.

The chain couples TRBV3-1 (or the pseudogene TRBV3-2) to TRBJ2-7, with a tentative D call TRBD2 (6 bases). This CDR3 has 13 residues. Trimming stripped 4 bases from V and 7 bases from J, with 14 bases between. The germline gives CDR1 LGHDT, CDR2 YNNKEL (reference sequence). The CDR3 here is CASSPFGGGEQYF. CDR3 nucleotides: TGTGCCAGCAGCCCCTTCGGCGGAGGGGAGCAGTACTTC.

The genes are TRBV6-5 and TRBJ1-1; D perhaps matches TRBD1 (5 bases). The CDR3 sequence is 13 residues long. Germline CDR1 MNHEY, CDR2 SVGAGI. With 11 bases removed from V and 4 bases from J, the gap between germline ends came to 17 bases. The CDR3 DNA reads TGTGCCGTTTGGGGCAGGGCAGGCACTGAAGCTTTCTTT. Protein: CAVWGRAGTEAFF.

The chain recombines TRBV5-1 with TRBJ2-7, with 8 bases fitting TRBD1. The V gene's germline CDR1 is SGHRS and CDR2 YFSETQ. V was clipped by 4 bases and J by 3 bases; unmatched bases: 15. The CDR3 sequence is 17 residues long. CDR3 bases: TGCGCCAGCAGCCCTGCCCCCCCCGACAGGGGTGGCTACGAGCAGTACTTC. It codes for CASSPAPPDRGGYEQYF.

This clone was seen a single time. The V call is TRBV3-1 (or the pseudogene TRBV3-2), the J call TRBJ1-1; no definite D call. Deletions cut 0 bases from V and 0 bases from J, with 5 bases between. The CDR3 has 14 amino acids. Germline V gene sequence: CDR1 LGHDT, CDR2 YNNKEL (reference sequence). CDR3 in amino acids: CASSQDPMNTEAFF. In nucleotides, the CDR3 is TGTGCCAGCAGCCAAGACCCAATGAACACTGAAGCTTTCTTT.

The chain joins TRBV4-1 to TRBJ1-5; 9 bases align to TRBD1. The V gene's germline CDR1 is MGHRA and CDR2 YSYEKL. The ends lost 4 bases at V and 6 bases at J; junction bases unmatched: 7. This CDR3 has 15 residues. CDR3 region: CASSRRTGDGQPQHF. CDR3 nucleotide sequence: TGCGCCAGCAGCCGCAGGACAGGGGATGGTCAGCCCCAGCATTTT.

The chain links TRBV4-1 to TRBJ2-1, with 7 bases identical to TRBD2. The germline V gene encodes CDR1 MGHRA and CDR2 YSYEKL. The length of the CDR3 is 16 residues. V dropped 0 bases and J dropped 4; count of bases not matched to a gene: 6. This CDR3 reads CASSQEGGSSYNEQFF. The CDR3 region has the DNA TGCGCCAGCAGCCAAGAGGGGGGGTCTTCGTACAATGAGCAGTTCTTC.

This clone was seen once. V gene TRBV14 combines with J gene TRBJ1-2, with TRBD1 matching 7 bases. Germline CDR1 SGHDN, CDR2 FVKESK. CDR3 length equals 15 residues. J gave up 4 bases and V 1 base, and 6 bases lay outside the gene matches. CDR3 sequence: CASSQGGTALYGYTF. CDR3 in DNA: TGTGCCAGCAGCCAAGGGGGGACAGCGCTCTATGGCTACACCTTC.

This chain connects TRBV27 to TRBJ2-7; 9 bases are shared with TRBD1. The junction had 8 bases not matched to a gene; V was cut back by 6 bases and J by 5 bases. CDR3 length: 14 amino acids. In germline, CDR1 is MNHEY, CDR2 SMNVEV (reference sequence). The CDR3 is CASRGRDRVNEQYF. CDR3 bases: TGTGCCAGCAGGGGGAGGGACAGGGTCAACGAGCAGTACTTC.

The rearrangement joins TRBV5-1 to TRBJ1-6; the match to TRBD1 covers 7 bases. J gave up 9 bases and V 0 bases, and 3 bases lay outside the gene matches. CDR1 SGHRS and CDR2 YFSETQ come from the germline V gene. This CDR3 contains 14 residues. CDR3 sequence (DNA): TGCGCCAGCAGCTTGGGGGACAGAAGTTCACCCCTCCACTTT. The encoded protein is CASSLGDRSSPLHF.

This chain links TRBV2 with TRBJ1-1, with 10 bases aligning to TRBD1. The ends lost 2 bases at V and 10 bases at J; junction bases unmatched: 1. There are 12 residues in the CDR3. CDR1 and CDR2 (germline): SNHLY, FYNNEI. CDR3 coding DNA: TGTGCCAGCAGTGAACGGGACAGGGGAGCTTTCTTT. It specifies CASSERDRGAFF.